This entry lists 28 T cell receptor beta chains sequenced from one sample in a study of pediatric ulcerative colitis (dated by TCRdb to about 2019). The library was prepared using the immunoSEQ multiplex PCR assay. Entries here come from immuneACCESS through TCRdb and include only in-frame sequences with V and J called. Some clones fail to appear in such tables; in the studies checked, an unresolved V gene covers under half of the shortfall, and the cause of the remainder is unknown. For this sample there are 30,000 to 45,000 clones; about 80% appear just once. The ten largest clonotypes hold around 0.7% of the sample. During colonoscopy, one to two pinch biopsies were obtained from the rectum for research. The sample taken for sequencing was gut tissue. These receptors were obtained from a boy aged 5-17 years with moderate ulcerative colitis.

The chain carries TRBV27 and TRBJ2-7; TRBD1 matches 9 bases. This CDR3 comprises 15 residues. Trimming cost V 5 bases and J 0 bases; bases outside gene matches: 5. The germline V gene has CDR1 MNHEY and CDR2 SMNVEV (reference sequence). The CDR3 sequence: CASSPGTGSSYEQYF. Here the CDR3 DNA reads TGTGCCAGCAGTCCTGGGACAGGGAGCTCCTACGAGCAGTACTTC.

The V call is TRBV30, the J call TRBJ2-7, with a weak D call TRBD1 (6 bases). Germline CDR1 GTSNPN, CDR2 SVGIG (reference sequence). The CDR3 loop spans 12 amino acids. Trimming took off 2 bases at V and 4 bases at J, with 9 bases between the two ends. CDR3 nucleotides: TGTGCCTGGAGTTCCACAGGGTACGAGCAGTACTTC. Protein sequence: CAWSSTGYEQYF.

This clone was detected once. V is TRBV7-6 and J is TRBJ1-2; 8 positions agree with TRBD1. From germline, CDR1 is SGHVS and CDR2 FNYEAQ. This CDR3 region has 15 residues. V shed 5 bases, J shed 3 bases, and the junction held 8 bases outside the gene matches. CDR3 sequence reads: CASSRRTGIDYGYTF. CDR3 coding DNA: TGTGCCAGCAGCCGACGGACAGGGATAGACTATGGCTACACCTTC.

The V gene is TRBV6-4, the J gene TRBJ2-1; D is ambiguous. CDR1 and CDR2 (germline): MRHNA, SNTAGT. Trimming left V 0 bases short and J 15 bases short, with 9 bases between. The CDR3 runs to 11 residues. CDR3 protein: CASSDSMVLFF. DNA of the CDR3: TGTGCCAGCAGTGACTCAATGGTGCTGTTCTTC.

The V and J genes are TRBV5-8 and TRBJ2-2; D is ambiguous. CDR1 and CDR2 (germline): SGHTS, YDEGEE. This CDR3 contains 16 residues. The germline V and J ends were trimmed by 4 bases and 8 bases, with 21 bases remaining between them. The CDR3 nucleotides read TGTGCCAGCAGCCGCGGCGACACCCTGTCCCCAGGGGAGCTGTTTTTT. Its translation is CASSRGDTLSPGELFF. Looking up the rest from reference TRBV5-8 and TRBJ2-2 gives the full variable domain: EAGVTQSPTHLIKTRGQQATLRCSPISGHTSVYWYQQALGLGLQFLLWYDEGEERNRGNFPPRFSGRQFPNYSSELNVNALELEDSALYLCASSRGDTLSPGELFFGEGSRLTVL.

The V gene is TRBV19, the J gene TRBJ1-2; D not resolved. The CDR3 spans 14 residues. V lost 0 bases, J lost 4 bases, and 9 bases lay in between. CDR1 and CDR2 (germline): LNHDA, SQIVND (reference sequence). The CDR3 here is CASSIDPYSYGYTF. Written as DNA, the CDR3 is TGTGCCAGTAGTATAGACCCCTACAGCTATGGCTACACCTTC.

The rearrangement links TRBV9 to TRBJ2-5; D is undetermined. V gave up 0 bases and J gave up 1 base, with 7 bases separating them. CDR3 length equals 14 residues. Germline V gene sequence: CDR1 SGDLS, CDR2 YYNGEE. CDR3 sequence: CASSVVSFQETQYF. The CDR3 bases are TGTGCCAGCAGCGTAGTATCGTTCCAAGAGACCCAGTACTTC.

V and J are TRBV4-2 and TRBJ1-1; tentatively, D is TRBD1 (6 bases). This CDR3 has 16 residues. The germline V and J ends were trimmed by 1 base and 4 bases, with 16 bases remaining between them. Germline loops: CDR1 LGHNA, CDR2 YNFKEQ. For the CDR3, the DNA is TGTGCCAGCAGCCAAGCCGGGTGGGGGGCGTCCACTGAAGCTTTCTTT. It is translated as CASSQAGWGASTEAFF.

V gene TRBV11-2 combines with J gene TRBJ2-5; weak D call: TRBD1 (6 bases). The CDR3 extends over 14 amino acids. From germline, CDR1 is SGHAT and CDR2 FQNNGV. Trimming removed 0 bases from V and 6 bases from J, with 11 bases in between. CDR3 DNA sequence: TGTGCCAGCAGCTTAGATATAGGGGGTAAGACCCAGTACTTC. This sequence encodes CASSLDIGGKTQYF. The full variable domain, rest sourced from reference TRBV11-2 and TRBJ2-5, is EAGVAQSPRYKIIEKRQSVAFWCNPISGHATLYWYQQILGQGPKLLIQFQNNGVVDDSQLPKDRFSAERLKGVDSTLKIQPAKLEDSAVYLCASSLDIGGKTQYFGPGTRLLVL.

This clone was counted once. The chain carries TRBV5-6 and TRBJ2-1; 9 nucleotides align to TRBD2. The CDR3 has 14 residues. J was trimmed by 9 bases and V by 5 bases; bases with no gene match: 9. Germline V lookup: CDR1 SGHDT, CDR2 YYEEEE. DNA of the CDR3: TGTGCCAGCAGGGTAGCGGGGGACCTTATTGAGCAGTTCTTC. Its protein product is CASRVAGDLIEQFF.

This clone has a handful of counts. The chain recombines TRBV18 with TRBJ2-7; D unclear. Germline V lookup: CDR1 KGHSH, CDR2 LQKENI. The CDR3 extends over 13 amino acids. V lost 6 bases and J 3 bases, leaving 12 bases between the germline ends. CDR3 sequence: CASSPMGFYEQYF. The CDR3 DNA is TGTGCCAGCTCTCCAATGGGTTTCTACGAGCAGTACTTC. Using reference TRBV18 and TRBJ2-7 for the parts outside the CDR3, the full variable domain is NAGVMQNPRHLVRRRGQEARLRCSPMKGHSHVYWYRQLPEEGLKFMVYLQKENIIDESGMPKERFSAEFPKEGPSILRIQQVVRGDSAAYFCASSPMGFYEQYFGPGTRLTVT.

The V and J genes are TRBV19 and TRBJ2-7, with D uncertain. Germline V gene data show CDR1 as LNHDA and CDR2 as SQIVND (reference sequence). CDR3 length: 14 residues. Trimming removed 9 bases at V and 2 bases at J, with 17 bases between. CDR3 residues: CASSTTQDTYEQYF. For the CDR3, the DNA is TGTGCCAGCTCCACGACCCAAGACACCTACGAGCAGTACTTC.

The rearrangement links TRBV19 to TRBJ2-2, with D unclear. With 3 bases removed from V and 8 bases from J, the gap between germline ends came to 13 bases. Germline CDR1 is LNHDA and CDR2 is SQIVND (reference sequence). The CDR3 has 14 amino acids. Written as DNA, the CDR3 is TGTGCCAGTAGTATCCTAACTGTGGGGGGGGAGCTGTTTTTT. As protein: CASSILTVGGELFF.

V gene TRBV6-1 combines with J gene TRBJ2-7; unclear D gene. Germline V lookup: CDR1 MNHNS, CDR2 SASEGT. This CDR3 region has 15 residues. The ends were cut back, 4 bases at V and 3 bases at J, with 16 bases in the middle. CDR3 amino acids: CASSAMTTAIYEQYF. CDR3 DNA sequence: TGTGCCAGCAGTGCTATGACAACGGCTATCTACGAGCAGTACTTC.

The CDR3, as DNA: TGTGCCAGTAGTATCGGGCTTGAAAAACTGTTTTTT. It specifies CASSIGLEKLFF. The V and J genes are TRBV19 and TRBJ1-4; no reliable D call. The ends were cut back, 3 bases at V and 7 bases at J, with 6 bases in the middle. The CDR3 is made up of 12 amino acids. The germline gives CDR1 LNHDA, CDR2 SQIVND (reference sequence).

The count of this clone is one. The V call is TRBV6-6, the J call TRBJ1-2; D is possibly TRBD1 (6 bases). The V and J ends lost 7 bases and 6 bases respectively, with 21 bases between them. Germline V gives CDR1 MNHNY, CDR2 SVGAGI (reference sequence). CDR3 length equals 15 residues. CDR3 in DNA: TGTGCCAGCATCCTACAGTACAGGGAGTTCGATGGCTACACCTTC. Translation: CASILQYREFDGYTF.

Sample share makes this clone medium-sized. The rearrangement links TRBV13 to TRBJ2-7, with a weak D call TRBD1 (6 bases). Germline CDR1 PRHDT, CDR2 FYEKMQ (reference sequence). The germline V and J ends were trimmed by 5 bases and 2 bases, with 13 bases remaining between them. The CDR3 has 14 amino acids. This CDR3 reads CASSKGQLTYEQYF. DNA of the CDR3: TGTGCCAGCAGCAAAGGACAGCTCACCTACGAGCAGTACTTC.

This clone was observed a handful of times. The J gene is TRBJ1-4, the V gene TRBV5-1; 7 bases agree with TRBD1. There are 14 residues in the CDR3. After removal of 1 base from V and 6 bases from J, the junction contained 3 bases not matched to a gene. From germline, CDR1 is SGHRS and CDR2 YFSETQ. The CDR3, as DNA: TGCGCCAGCAGCTTGCGGGACAGTGATGAAAAACTGTTTTTT. Encoded protein: CASSLRDSDEKLFF.

V and J are TRBV15 and TRBJ2-1; D gene ambiguous. V lost 1 base and J lost 0, with 7 bases in between. CDR3 size: 15 residues. The germline V gene encodes CDR1 LNHNV and CDR2 YYDKDF (reference sequence). In DNA form, the CDR3 reads TGTGCCACCAGCAGAGCTGGCAGCTCCTACAATGAGCAGTTCTTC. Its protein product is CATSRAGSSYNEQFF.

The rearrangement uses TRBV2 and TRBJ1-6; D is uncertain. The CDR3 length is 14 residues. Germline assignment: CDR1 SNHLY and CDR2 FYNNEI. V was clipped by 4 bases and J by 9 bases, with 13 bases between them. The CDR3 reads CASSVAARGSPLHF. CDR3 DNA sequence: TGTGCCAGCAGTGTGGCGGCCCGCGGTTCACCCCTCCACTTT.

CDR3 residues: CASSPREESLNEQFF. The DNA for the CDR3 is TGTGCCAGCAGCCCGCGGGAGGAAAGCCTCAATGAGCAGTTCTTC. The chain has TRBV7-9 and TRBJ2-1, with 8 bases aligning to TRBD2. The germline V gene has CDR1 SEHNR and CDR2 FQNEAQ (reference sequence). The CDR3 is 15 residues long. Unmatched junction bases numbered 9, after V lost 5 bases and J lost 6 bases.

The rearrangement links TRBV5-1 to TRBJ1-5, with D unclear. V lost 0 bases to trimming and J lost 4 bases, with 5 bases between them. Germline V gene data show CDR1 as SGHRS and CDR2 as YFSETQ. CDR3 size: 13 residues. The CDR3 bases are TGCGCCAGCAGCTTGGAACCGAATCAGCCCCAGCATTTT. This sequence encodes CASSLEPNQPQHF.

Here the CDR3 reads CASSRTGAPQETQYF. CDR3 nucleotide sequence: TGTGCCAGCAGCAGGACAGGGGCTCCTCAAGAGACCCAGTACTTC. The chain links TRBV5-8 to TRBJ2-5; 9 bases fit TRBD1. CDR3 length equals 15 residues. Germline CDR1 SGHTS, CDR2 YDEGEE. V lost 4 bases, J lost 2 bases, and 6 bases stayed unmatched. The whole variable domain, remainder taken from reference TRBV5-8 and TRBJ2-5, is EAGVTQSPTHLIKTRGQQATLRCSPISGHTSVYWYQQALGLGLQFLLWYDEGEERNRGNFPPRFSGRQFPNYSSELNVNALELEDSALYLCASSRTGAPQETQYFGPGTRLLVL.

This clone was seen a few times. The chain recombines TRBV2 with TRBJ1-1; no definite D call. V was shortened by 7 bases and J by 3 bases, with 15 bases between the two germline ends. CDR1 and CDR2 from the germline V gene are SNHLY and FYNNEI. There are 14 residues in the CDR3. The CDR3 loop reads CASKRARQYTEAFF. DNA of the CDR3: TGTGCCAGCAAACGGGCACGGCAGTACACTGAAGCTTTCTTT.

This chain joins TRBV4-2 and TRBJ2-5, with TRBD2 matching 14 bases. The V segment lost 4 bases and the J segment 0 bases; nucleotides outside the gene matches: 4. The germline V gene encodes CDR1 LGHNA and CDR2 YNFKEQ. The CDR3 has 17 amino acids. CDR3: CASSRRLAGGNQETQYF. The DNA for the CDR3 is TGTGCCAGCAGCCGCAGACTAGCGGGAGGGAACCAAGAGACCCAGTACTTC.

CDR3 protein: CASSPRGSGAHEQYF. The DNA for the CDR3 is TGTGCCAGCAGCCCGCGGGGGTCAGGGGCCCACGAGCAGTACTTC. V is TRBV6-1 and J is TRBJ2-7, with D tentatively TRBD2 (7 bases). Between the trimmed V and J ends, which lost 6 bases and 5 bases, there was a span of 20 bases. CDR1 is MNHNS, CDR2 SASEGT, per germline. The CDR3 covers 15 residues.

This chain connects TRBV29-1 to TRBJ2-1; 10 bases are shared with TRBD2. This CDR3 is 15 amino acids long. Germline-derived CDR1 and CDR2 are SQVTM and ANQGSEA. Trimming removed 4 bases from V and 0 bases from J; junction bases left unmatched: 3. CDR3: CSVASGRLSYNEQFF. For the CDR3, the DNA is TGCAGCGTTGCTAGCGGGAGACTCTCCTACAATGAGCAGTTCTTC.

The chain carries TRBV19 and TRBJ2-7; TRBD1 agrees at 11 bases. CDR3 size: 14 residues. The ends lost 5 bases at V and 6 bases at J; junction bases unmatched: 6. Germline CDR1 and CDR2: LNHDA and SQIVND (reference sequence). CDR3 nucleotides: TGTGCCAGTAGTCGCACCGGGACAGGGGGCGAGCAGTACTTC. Protein sequence: CASSRTGTGGEQYF. The whole variable domain, filled in from reference TRBV19 and TRBJ2-7, reads DGGITQSPKYLFRKEGQNVTLSCEQNLNHDAMYWYRQDPGQGLRLIYYSQIVNDFQKGDIAEGYSVSREKKESFPLTVTSAQKNPTAFYLCASSRTGTGGEQYFGPGTRLTVT.